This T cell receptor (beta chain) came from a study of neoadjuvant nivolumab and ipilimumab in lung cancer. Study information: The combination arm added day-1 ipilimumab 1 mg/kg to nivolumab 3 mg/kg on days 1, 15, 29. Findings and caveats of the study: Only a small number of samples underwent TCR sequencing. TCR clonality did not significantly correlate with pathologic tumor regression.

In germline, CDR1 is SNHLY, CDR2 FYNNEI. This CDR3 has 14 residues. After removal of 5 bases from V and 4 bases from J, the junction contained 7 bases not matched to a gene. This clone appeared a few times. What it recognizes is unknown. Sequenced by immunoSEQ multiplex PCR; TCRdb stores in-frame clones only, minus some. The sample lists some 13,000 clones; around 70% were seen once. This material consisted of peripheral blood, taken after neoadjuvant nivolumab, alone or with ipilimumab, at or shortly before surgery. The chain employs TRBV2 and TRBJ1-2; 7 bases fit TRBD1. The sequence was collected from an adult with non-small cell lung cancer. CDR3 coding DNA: TGTGCCAGCAGTCTCGACAGGGTTCTCTATGGCTACACCTTC. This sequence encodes CASSLDRVLYGYTF.